The present T cell receptor beta chain was sequenced within a study of human T cells and chemical hapten exposure. Time point indicated: pre-sensitization, week 0. Treatment indicated: therapeutic diphenylcyclopropenone sensitization with weekly scalp DPC. Total RNA was isolated from unfractionated whole blood. This clonotype has at least ten counts. Library preparation tagged each individual cDNA molecule with a unique molecular identifier. TCRdb re-analysed the RACE reads in MiXCR, keeping a single row per CDR3 protein. Here the sample spans about 250,000 distinct CDR3 sequences, approximately 7.5% being singletons. Trimming removed 4 bases from V and 9 bases from J, with 7 bases in between. This CDR3 comprises 11 residues. CDR1 is MNHEY, CDR2 SVGEGT, per germline.

This sequence originates from a man aged 18-30 years with alopecia areata. Some clones in this sample may be carry-over from other donors' samples. The sample here was whole blood, taken in connection with sensitization to the hapten diphenylcyclopropenone (DPC). This chain joins TRBV6-2 or TRBV6-3 and TRBJ2-1; D is possibly TRBD2 (6 bases). Here the CDR3 reads CASSLAVEQFF. In DNA form, the CDR3 reads TGTGCCAGCAGTTTAGCGGTTGAGCAGTTCTTC.